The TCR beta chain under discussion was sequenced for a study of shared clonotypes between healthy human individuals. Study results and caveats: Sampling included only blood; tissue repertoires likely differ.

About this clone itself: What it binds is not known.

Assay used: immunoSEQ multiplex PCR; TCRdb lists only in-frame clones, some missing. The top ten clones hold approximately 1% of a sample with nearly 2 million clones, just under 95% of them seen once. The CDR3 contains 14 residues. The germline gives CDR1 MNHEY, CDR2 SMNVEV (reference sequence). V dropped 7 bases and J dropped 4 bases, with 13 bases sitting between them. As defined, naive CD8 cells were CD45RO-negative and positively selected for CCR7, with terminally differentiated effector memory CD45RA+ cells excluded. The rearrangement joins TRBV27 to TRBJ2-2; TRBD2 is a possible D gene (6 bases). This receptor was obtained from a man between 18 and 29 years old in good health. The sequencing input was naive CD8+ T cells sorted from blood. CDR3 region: CASTPLGGTGELFF. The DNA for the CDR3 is TGTGCCAGCACTCCACTCGGGGGCACCGGGGAGCTGTTTTTT.